This TCR beta chain appears in the sequencing data of a study of T cells in Graves' hyperthyroidism and ophthalmopathy. Study-wide results and caveats: Ophthalmopathy could be told apart from stable hyperthyroidism with a 13 V-J model.

About this clonotype: Its antigen is unknown.

The germline CDR1 and CDR2 sequences are GTSNPN and SVGIG (reference sequence). V trimming: 3 bases; J trimming: 7 bases; junction bases outside the gene matches: 6. The CDR3 contains 14 residues. TCR beta CDR3 regions were amplified from RNA transcripts. TCR CDR3 regions were first amplified by RT-PCR with HTBI primers. TCRdb redid the calling of the multiplex PCR reads with MiXCR, one entry per CDR3 protein. The table lists under 550,000 distinct CDR3 sequences, roughly 21% of them singletons. The chain couples TRBV30 to TRBJ1-6, with 7 bases aligning to TRBD1. The sequencing input was blood. The receptor was isolated from a man between 40 and 49 years old with Graves' ophthalmopathy. In nucleotides, the CDR3 is TGTGCCTGGAGATTAGGGACAGCAAATTCACCCCTCCACTTT. The encoded protein is CAWRLGTANSPLHF.